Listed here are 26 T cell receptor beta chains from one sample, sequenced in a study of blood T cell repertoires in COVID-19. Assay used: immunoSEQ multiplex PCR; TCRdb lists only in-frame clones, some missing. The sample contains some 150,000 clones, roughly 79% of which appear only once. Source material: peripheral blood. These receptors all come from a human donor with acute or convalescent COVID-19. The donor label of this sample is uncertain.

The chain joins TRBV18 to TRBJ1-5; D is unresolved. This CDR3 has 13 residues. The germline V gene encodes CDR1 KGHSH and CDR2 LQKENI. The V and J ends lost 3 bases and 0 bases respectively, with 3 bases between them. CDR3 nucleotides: TGTGCCAGCTCACCCGGTAGCAATCAGCCCCAGCATTTT. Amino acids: CASSPGSNQPQHF.

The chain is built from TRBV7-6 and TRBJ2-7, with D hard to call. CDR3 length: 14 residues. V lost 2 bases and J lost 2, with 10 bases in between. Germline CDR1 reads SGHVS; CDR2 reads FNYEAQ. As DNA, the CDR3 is TGTGCCAGCAGCTTATCACAGAAGCCCTACGAGCAGTACTTC. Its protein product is CASSLSQKPYEQYF. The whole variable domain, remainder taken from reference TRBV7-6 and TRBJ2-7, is GAGVSQSPRYKVTKRGQDVALRCDPISGHVSLYWYRQALGQGPEFLTYFNYEAQQDKSGLPNDRFSAERPEGSISTLTIQRTEQRDSAMYRCASSLSQKPYEQYFGPGTRLTVT.

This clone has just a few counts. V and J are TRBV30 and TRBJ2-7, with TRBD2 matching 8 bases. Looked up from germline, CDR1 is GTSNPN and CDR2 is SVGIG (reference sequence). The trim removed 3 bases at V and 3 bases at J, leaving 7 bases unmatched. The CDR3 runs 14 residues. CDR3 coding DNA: TGTGCCTGGAGAAGCGGGGGCCAAATCTACGAGCAGTACGTC. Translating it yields CAWRSGGQIYEQYV.

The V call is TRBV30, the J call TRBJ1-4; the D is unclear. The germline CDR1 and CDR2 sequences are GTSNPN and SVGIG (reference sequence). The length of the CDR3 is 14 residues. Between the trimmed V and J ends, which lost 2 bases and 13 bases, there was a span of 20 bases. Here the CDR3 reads CAWSPDTLMKRLFF. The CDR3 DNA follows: TGTGCCTGGAGTCCAGATACCTTAATGAAAAGACTGTTTTTT.

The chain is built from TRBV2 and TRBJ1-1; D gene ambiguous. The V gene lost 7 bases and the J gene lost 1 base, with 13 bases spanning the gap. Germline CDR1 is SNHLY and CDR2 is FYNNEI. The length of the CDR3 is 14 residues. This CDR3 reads CASIVDGGNTEAFF. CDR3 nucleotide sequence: TGTGCCAGCATCGTGGACGGAGGGAACACTGAAGCTTTCTTT.

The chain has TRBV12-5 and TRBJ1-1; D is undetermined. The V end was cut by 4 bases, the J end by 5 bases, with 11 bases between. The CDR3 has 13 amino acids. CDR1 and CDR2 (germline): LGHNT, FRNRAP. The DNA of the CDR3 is TGTGCTAGTGGTTCCTGGCAGTTGACTGAAGCTTTCTTT. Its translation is CASGSWQLTEAFF.

CDR3 loop: CASSRTMMNTEAFF. In DNA, the CDR3 is TGCGCCAGCAGCCGGACAATGATGAACACTGAAGCTTTCTTT. This chain links TRBV10-2 with TRBJ1-1; D perhaps matches TRBD1 (5 bases). The germline V gene has CDR1 WSHSY and CDR2 SAAADI. The CDR3 is made up of 14 amino acids. The ends were cut back, 6 bases at V and 0 bases at J, with 11 bases in the middle.

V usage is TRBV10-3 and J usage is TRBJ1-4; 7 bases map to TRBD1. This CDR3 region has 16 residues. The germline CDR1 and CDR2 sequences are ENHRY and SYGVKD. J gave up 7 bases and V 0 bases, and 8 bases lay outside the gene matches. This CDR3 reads CAISESASGGSEKLFF. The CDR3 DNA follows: TGTGCCATCAGTGAGTCAGCGTCAGGGGGGAGTGAAAAACTGTTTTTT.

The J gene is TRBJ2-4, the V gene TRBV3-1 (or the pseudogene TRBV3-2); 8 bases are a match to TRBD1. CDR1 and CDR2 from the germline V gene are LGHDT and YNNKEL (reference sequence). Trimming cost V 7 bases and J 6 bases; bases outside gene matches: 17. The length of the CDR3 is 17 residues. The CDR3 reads CASTRGPTGQGPNIQYF. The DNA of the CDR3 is TGTGCCAGCACACGCGGGCCCACAGGACAGGGTCCAAACATTCAGTACTTC.

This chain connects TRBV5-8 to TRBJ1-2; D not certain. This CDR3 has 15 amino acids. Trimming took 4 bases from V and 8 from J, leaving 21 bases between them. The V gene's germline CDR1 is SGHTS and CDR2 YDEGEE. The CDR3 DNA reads TGTGCCAGCAGCCCGGCGGGCGTTCTTACACACGGCTACACCTTC. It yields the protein CASSPAGVLTHGYTF.

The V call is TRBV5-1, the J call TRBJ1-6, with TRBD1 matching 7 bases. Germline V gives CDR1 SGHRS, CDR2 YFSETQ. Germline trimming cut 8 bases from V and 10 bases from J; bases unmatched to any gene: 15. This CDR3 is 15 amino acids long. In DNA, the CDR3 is TGCGCCAGTAGGCAAGACAGGGAGTGGCGCTCACCCCTCCACTTT. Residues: CASRQDREWRSPLHF.

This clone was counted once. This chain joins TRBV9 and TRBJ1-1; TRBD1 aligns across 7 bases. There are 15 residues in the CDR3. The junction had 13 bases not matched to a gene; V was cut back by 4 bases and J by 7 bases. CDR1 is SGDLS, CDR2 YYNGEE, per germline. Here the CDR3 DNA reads TGTGCCAGCAGCTCTAAGACAGGGCCGTCGAGTGAAGCTTTCTTT. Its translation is CASSSKTGPSSEAFF. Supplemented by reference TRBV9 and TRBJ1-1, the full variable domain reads DSGVTQTPKHLITATGQRVTLRCSPRSGDLSVYWYQQSLDQGLQFLIQYYNGEERAKGNILERFSAQQFPDLHSELNLSSLELGDSALYFCASSSKTGPSSEAFFGQGTRLTVV.

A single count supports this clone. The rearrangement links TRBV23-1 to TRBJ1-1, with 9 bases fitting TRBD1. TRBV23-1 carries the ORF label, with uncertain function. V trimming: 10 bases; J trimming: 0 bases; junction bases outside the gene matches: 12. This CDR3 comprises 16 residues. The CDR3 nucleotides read TGCGCCACCTTTGAGGGACAGGGTCAACTGAACACTGAAGCTTTCTTT. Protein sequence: CATFEGQGQLNTEAFF.

The CDR3 DNA sequence: TGTGCCAGCAGCCCCCCGACGGGTTTCGGGGAGCTGTTTTTT. Translated, it gives CASSPPTGFGELFF. The chain joins TRBV11-2 to TRBJ2-2; D is unresolved. V was clipped by 5 bases and J by 7 bases, with 14 bases between them. This CDR3 comprises 14 residues. Germline V CDR1 and CDR2: SGHAT, FQNNGV.

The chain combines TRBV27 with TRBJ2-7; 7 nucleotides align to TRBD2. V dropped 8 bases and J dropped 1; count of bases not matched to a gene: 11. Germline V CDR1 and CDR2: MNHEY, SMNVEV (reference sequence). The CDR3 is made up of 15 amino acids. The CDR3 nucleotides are TGTGCCAGCTCTCCGCAAGGGGAGGGATCCTACGAGCAGTACTTC. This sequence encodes CASSPQGEGSYEQYF.

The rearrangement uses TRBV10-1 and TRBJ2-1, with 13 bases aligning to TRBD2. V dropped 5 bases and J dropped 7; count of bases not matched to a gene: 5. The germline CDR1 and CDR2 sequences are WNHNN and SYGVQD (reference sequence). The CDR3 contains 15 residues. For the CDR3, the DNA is TGCGCCAGCAGTTCACTAGCGGGGGGGAGAAATGAGCAGTTCTTC. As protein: CASSSLAGGRNEQFF.

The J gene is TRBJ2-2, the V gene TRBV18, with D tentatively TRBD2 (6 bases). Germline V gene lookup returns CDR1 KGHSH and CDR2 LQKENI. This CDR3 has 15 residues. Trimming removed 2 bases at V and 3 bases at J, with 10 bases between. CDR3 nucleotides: TGTGCCAGCTCACCAGAAAGGGAGGACACCGGGGAGCTGTTTTTT. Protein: CASSPEREDTGELFF.

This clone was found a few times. In DNA form, the CDR3 reads TGTGCCAGCAGCCCCCGACCGGGAGGGAATTCACCCCTCCACTTT. Encoded protein: CASSPRPGGNSPLHF. The rearrangement links TRBV9 to TRBJ1-6; D call uncertain. This CDR3 has 15 amino acids. V was shortened by 4 bases and J by 7 bases, with 15 bases between the two germline ends. CDR1 SGDLS and CDR2 YYNGEE come from the germline V gene.

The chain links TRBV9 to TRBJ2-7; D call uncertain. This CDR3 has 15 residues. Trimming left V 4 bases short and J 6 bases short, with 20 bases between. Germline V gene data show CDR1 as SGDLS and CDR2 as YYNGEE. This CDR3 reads CASSPDGTGSREQYF. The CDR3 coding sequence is TGTGCCAGCAGCCCCGACGGAACCGGGTCCCGCGAGCAGTACTTC.

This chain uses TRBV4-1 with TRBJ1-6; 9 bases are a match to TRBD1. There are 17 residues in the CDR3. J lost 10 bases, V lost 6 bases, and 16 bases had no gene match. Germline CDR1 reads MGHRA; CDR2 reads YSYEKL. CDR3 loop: CASRPRDRVSYSSPLHF. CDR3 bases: TGCGCCAGCAGACCCCGGGACAGGGTATCCTACTCGTCACCCCTCCACTTT.

CDR3 region: CASSPTEVYGYTF. The CDR3 DNA sequence: TGTGCCAGCTCTCCTACAGAAGTCTATGGCTACACCTTC. This rearrangement joins TRBV18 to TRBJ1-2; no clear D. Germline V gene sequence: CDR1 KGHSH, CDR2 LQKENI. Trimming removed 6 bases from V and 4 bases from J, with 12 bases in between. This CDR3 has 13 residues.

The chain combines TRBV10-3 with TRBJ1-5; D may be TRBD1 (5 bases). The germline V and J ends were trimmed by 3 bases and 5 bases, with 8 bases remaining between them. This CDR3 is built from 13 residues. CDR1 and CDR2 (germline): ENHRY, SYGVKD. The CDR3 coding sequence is TGTGCCATCAGTGAAACGGGGGATCAGCCCCAGCATTTT. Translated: CAISETGDQPQHF.

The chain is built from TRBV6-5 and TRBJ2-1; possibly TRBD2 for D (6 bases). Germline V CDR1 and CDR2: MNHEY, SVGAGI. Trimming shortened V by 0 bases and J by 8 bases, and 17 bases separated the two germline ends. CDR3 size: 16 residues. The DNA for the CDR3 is TGTGCCAGCAGTTACTCCTCGGGGAGGCGGGGAGATGAGCAGTTCTTC. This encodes CASSYSSGRRGDEQFF.

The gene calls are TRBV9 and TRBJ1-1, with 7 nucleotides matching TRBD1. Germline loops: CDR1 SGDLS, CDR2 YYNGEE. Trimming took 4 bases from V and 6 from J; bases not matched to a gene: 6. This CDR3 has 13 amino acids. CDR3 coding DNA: TGTGCCAGCAGCTTAGTCCAGGGGGCTGAAGCTTTCTTT. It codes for CASSLVQGAEAFF.

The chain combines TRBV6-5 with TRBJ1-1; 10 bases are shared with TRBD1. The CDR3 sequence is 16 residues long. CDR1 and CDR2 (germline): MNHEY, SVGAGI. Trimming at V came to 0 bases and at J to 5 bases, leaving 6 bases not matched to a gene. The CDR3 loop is CASSYSKDRGLTEAFF. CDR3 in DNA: TGTGCCAGCAGTTACTCGAAAGACAGGGGGCTTACTGAAGCTTTCTTT.

As DNA, the CDR3 is TGTGCCAGCAGCTTAGGGTTGAACAGATTCACCGGGGAGCTGTTTTTT. Translating it yields CASSLGLNRFTGELFF. The chain carries TRBV11-2 and TRBJ2-2; D unresolved. The CDR3 contains 16 residues. Germline lookup yields CDR1 SGHAT and CDR2 FQNNGV. Deletions cut 1 base from V and 4 bases from J, with 13 bases between.